These 31 T cell receptor beta chains were sequenced from one sample in a study of blood T cell repertoires in COVID-19. The method was immunoSEQ multiplex PCR; TCRdb's version includes in-frame clones alone and lacks a portion of them. The sample contains hundreds of thousands of clones, roughly 82% of which appear only once. Sequencing was carried out using peripheral blood. These receptor sequences come from a woman in her 70s with acute or convalescent COVID-19.

The chain links TRBV12-3 or TRBV12-4 to TRBJ2-1; D ambiguous. The CDR3 sequence is 12 residues long. V was clipped by 6 bases and J by 7 bases, with 10 bases between them. The CDR3 coding sequence is TGTGCCAGCAGCGAGGTAACGAATGAGCAGTTCTTC. It translates to CASSEVTNEQFF.

The chain employs TRBV7-2 and TRBJ1-3; the D gene is possibly TRBD1 (6 bases). Germline-derived CDR1 and CDR2 are SGHTA and FQGNSA. The CDR3 has 15 residues. V was cut by 5 bases and J by 0 bases, with 11 bases left in between. The CDR3 protein is CASSAQGSSGNTIYF. The DNA for the CDR3 is TGTGCCAGCAGCGCACAGGGAAGCTCTGGAAACACCATATATTTT.

This chain connects TRBV3-1 (or the pseudogene TRBV3-2) to TRBJ1-6; no clear D. Germline loops: CDR1 LGHDT, CDR2 YNNKEL (reference sequence). The ends were cut back, 4 bases at V and 5 bases at J, with 9 bases in the middle. This CDR3 has 14 amino acids. The CDR3 is CASSPIVNNSPLHF. The CDR3 DNA reads as TGTGCCAGCAGCCCTATCGTTAATAATTCACCCCTCCACTTT.

The chain uses TRBV7-9 and TRBJ1-3, with 9 positions matching TRBD1. Germline loops: CDR1 SEHNR, CDR2 FQNEAQ (reference sequence). After removal of 5 bases from V and 5 bases from J, the junction contained 4 bases not matched to a gene. The CDR3 is 14 amino acids. This chain's CDR3 is CASSLGQGRNTIYF. DNA for the CDR3: TGTGCCAGCAGCCTCGGACAGGGGAGAAACACCATATATTTT.

The V and J genes are TRBV11-2 and TRBJ2-3; the match to TRBD2 covers 8 bases. The CDR3 is 13 amino acids. CDR1 and CDR2 (germline): SGHAT, FQNNGV. Trimming took 7 bases from V and 4 from J; bases not matched to a gene: 4. The CDR3 is CASTRGGADTQYF. The CDR3 coding sequence is TGTGCCAGCACCCGGGGGGGCGCAGATACGCAGTATTTT.

The V and J genes are TRBV30 and TRBJ1-2; D gene uncertain. CDR1 and CDR2 from the germline V gene are GTSNPN and SVGIG (reference sequence). The V gene lost 0 bases and the J gene lost 3 bases, with 8 bases spanning the gap. This CDR3 region has 13 residues. CDR3 loop: CAWSVLGDYGYTF. The CDR3 bases are TGTGCCTGGAGTGTATTGGGAGACTATGGCTACACCTTC.

The J gene is TRBJ2-2, the V gene TRBV19; the D gene is possibly TRBD1 (6 bases). Deletions cut 4 bases from V and 5 bases from J, with 17 bases between. Germline CDR1 LNHDA, CDR2 SQIVND (reference sequence). The CDR3 spans 16 residues. The CDR3 coding sequence is TGTGCCAGTAGTAGTCAGGGGCTAAGTAGGACCGGGGAGCTGTTTTTT. This encodes CASSSQGLSRTGELFF.

The V and J genes are TRBV6-5 and TRBJ1-2; the D is unclear. This CDR3 has 14 amino acids. The V and J ends lost 6 bases and 4 bases respectively, with 15 bases between them. Germline V CDR1 and CDR2: MNHEY, SVGAGI. The CDR3 bases are TGTGCCAGCAGGGCGGGTGGGCTCGCCTATGGCTACACCTTC. Protein: CASRAGGLAYGYTF.

This chain connects TRBV11-3 to TRBJ2-7; TRBD2 agrees at 7 bases. The CDR3 totals 14 residues. Trimming removed 6 bases from V and 3 bases from J; junction bases left unmatched: 8. Germline-derived CDR1 and CDR2 are SGHNT and YENEEA. The CDR3 region is CASSPGRLNYEQYF. The CDR3 coding sequence is TGTGCCAGCAGTCCCGGGAGGTTGAACTACGAGCAGTACTTC.

In this sample, this clone turned up once. The V gene is TRBV11-2, the J gene TRBJ2-2; D perhaps matches TRBD1 (5 bases). V dropped 1 base and J dropped 0 bases, with 9 bases sitting between them. The germline gives CDR1 SGHAT, CDR2 FQNNGV. The CDR3 has 16 amino acids. The CDR3 DNA reads as TGTGCCAGCAGCTTAGGGGCAGGGACGAACACCGGGGAGCTGTTTTTT. Translation gives CASSLGAGTNTGELFF.

This chain links TRBV27 with TRBJ1-1; TRBD1 matches 8 bases. With 7 bases clipped from V and 5 bases from J, the junction kept 9 bases outside the gene matches. Germline lookup yields CDR1 MNHEY and CDR2 SMNVEV (reference sequence). This CDR3 has 14 amino acids. CDR3 residues: CASTLNQGATEAFF. CDR3 coding DNA: TGTGCCAGCACCCTAAATCAGGGGGCAACTGAAGCTTTCTTT.

The CDR3: CASSLGLVPGGYTF. The CDR3 DNA reads as TGTGCCAGCAGCTTAGGTTTGGTCCCGGGGGGCTACACCTTC. The gene calls are TRBV11-2 and TRBJ1-2; no clear D. CDR1 is SGHAT, CDR2 FQNNGV, per germline. Trimming took off 1 base at V and 8 bases at J, with 14 bases between the two ends. The CDR3 has 14 amino acids.

The chain links TRBV5-1 to TRBJ2-5, with 9 bases fitting TRBD1. Trimming at V came to 2 bases and at J to 5 bases, leaving 4 bases not matched to a gene. This CDR3 comprises 14 residues. Germline CDR1 SGHRS, CDR2 YFSETQ. The DNA of the CDR3 is TGCGCCAGCAGCTTAGACAGGGGGGCGGAGACCCAGTACTTC. Its protein product is CASSLDRGAETQYF.

This rearrangement joins TRBV5-1 to TRBJ1-2, with a weak D call TRBD1 (6 bases). The CDR3 is 13 amino acids. Germline V gene lookup returns CDR1 SGHRS and CDR2 YFSETQ. The germline V and J ends were trimmed by 2 bases and 6 bases, with 11 bases remaining between them. The CDR3 reads CASSFPGADGYTF. The CDR3 nucleotides are TGCGCCAGCAGCTTTCCAGGGGCGGATGGCTACACCTTC.

The chain employs TRBV11-3 and TRBJ2-1, with a possible D match to TRBD1 (5 bases). Germline-derived CDR1 and CDR2 are SGHNT and YENEEA. V was clipped by 2 bases and J by 8 bases, with 13 bases between them. The CDR3 loop spans 14 amino acids. Written as DNA, the CDR3 is TGTGCCAGCAGCTTAATGTCAGGGAATCATGAGCAGTTCTTC. This gives the protein CASSLMSGNHEQFF.

The chain uses TRBV18 and TRBJ1-4; no definite D call. V was cut by 3 bases and J by 4 bases, with 18 bases left in between. The CDR3 spans 17 residues. Germline CDR1 reads KGHSH; CDR2 reads LQKENI. CDR3 sequence (DNA): TGTGCCAGCTCACCGTCACCATACTTCTTGAATAATGAAAAACTGTTTTTT. Protein sequence: CASSPSPYFLNNEKLFF.

The chain combines TRBV6-5 with TRBJ1-6; the D is unclear. The germline gives CDR1 MNHEY, CDR2 SVGAGI. CDR3 length equals 16 residues. Deletions cut 2 bases from V and 7 bases from J, with 15 bases between. The CDR3 DNA is TGTGCCAGCAGTTACGTCCTAGACTCGTGGAATTCACCCCTCCACTTT. Amino acid sequence: CASSYVLDSWNSPLHF.

The chain is built from TRBV10-3 and TRBJ2-1; TRBD2 agrees at 15 bases. In germline, CDR1 is ENHRY, CDR2 SYGVKD. The CDR3 runs to 19 residues. J lost 0 bases, V lost 0 bases, and 3 bases had no gene match. CDR3: CAISESGTSGGRSYNEQFF. The CDR3 region has the DNA TGTGCCATCAGTGAGTCGGGGACTAGCGGGGGGCGCTCCTACAATGAGCAGTTCTTC.

V gene TRBV4-2 combines with J gene TRBJ1-1, with 7 bases lining up with TRBD1. The CDR3 extends over 15 amino acids. Germline V gives CDR1 LGHNA, CDR2 YNFKEQ. With V trimmed by 1 base and J by 3 bases, 5 bases remained unmatched. The CDR3, as DNA: TGTGCCAGCAGCCAAGTTCTCAGGGGGTACACTGAAGCTTTCTTT. Translated, it gives CASSQVLRGYTEAFF.

The chain recombines TRBV10-3 with TRBJ2-3; 12 nucleotides align to TRBD2. The J segment lost 5 bases and the V segment lost 7 bases, leaving 10 bases of the junction unmatched. This CDR3 has 16 residues. CDR1 and CDR2 from the germline V gene are ENHRY and SYGVKD. The CDR3 loop is CAITSALAGGLDTQYF. The CDR3, as DNA: TGTGCCATCACCTCAGCACTAGCGGGGGGACTAGATACGCAGTATTTT.

This rearrangement joins TRBV3-1 (or the pseudogene TRBV3-2) to TRBJ1-1; possible D gene TRBD1, 5 bases. The length of the CDR3 is 14 residues. V gave up 9 bases and J gave up 1 base, with 15 bases separating them. Looked up from germline, CDR1 is LGHDT and CDR2 is YNNKEL (reference sequence). The CDR3 DNA reads as TGTGCCAGTAAACGCGGGACGGAGAACACTGAAGCTTTCTTT. It is translated as CASKRGTENTEAFF.

This chain connects TRBV30 to TRBJ2-7; 8 nucleotides align to TRBD2. From germline, CDR1 is GTSNPN and CDR2 SVGIG (reference sequence). The CDR3 is 14 amino acids. V dropped 3 bases and J dropped 0; count of bases not matched to a gene: 4. The CDR3 is CAWRGSGSSYEQYF. The CDR3 DNA reads TGTGCCTGGAGAGGCAGCGGGAGCTCCTACGAGCAGTACTTC. The full variable domain, completed using reference TRBV30 and TRBJ2-7, is SQTIHQWPATLVQPVGSPLSLECTVEGTSNPNLYWYRQAAGRGLQLLFYSVGIGQISSEVPQNLSASRPQDRQFILSSKKLLLSDSGFYLCAWRGSGSSYEQYFGPGTRLTVT.

The V gene is TRBV6-1, the J gene TRBJ1-3, with 9 positions matching TRBD1. This CDR3 has 13 residues. Germline assignment: CDR1 MNHNS and CDR2 SASEGT. V lost 3 bases and J lost 8; bases outside the gene matches: 2. For the CDR3, the DNA is TGTGCCAGCAGTGATGGGACAGGGCACACCATATATTTT. Protein sequence: CASSDGTGHTIYF.

The CDR3 nucleotides are TGTGCCAGCACCCTAGACACTGAAGCTTTCTTT. This codes for CASTLDTEAFF. The rearrangement links TRBV2 to TRBJ1-1; D unclear. This CDR3 comprises 11 residues. Trimming took 7 bases from V and 3 from J, leaving 6 bases between them. CDR1 and CDR2 from the germline V gene are SNHLY and FYNNEI.

The sample holds one count of this clone. The V call is TRBV5-5, the J call TRBJ1-6; D is possibly TRBD1 (5 bases). Per germline, CDR1 SGHKS and CDR2 YYEKEE (reference sequence). The ends were cut back, 6 bases at V and 4 bases at J, with 17 bases in the middle. CDR3 length: 16 residues. In DNA form, the CDR3 reads TGTGCCAGCACCCGGGGGGGACCTACTTATAATTCACCCCTCCACTTT. This codes for CASTRGGPTYNSPLHF.

The chain uses TRBV4-2 and TRBJ1-5; TRBD1 matches 10 bases. The V segment lost 4 bases and the J segment 2 bases; nucleotides outside the gene matches: 2. Germline V gives CDR1 LGHNA, CDR2 YNFKEQ. The CDR3 runs to 15 residues. In DNA, the CDR3 is TGTGCCAGCAGCCGGGGGACAGGGGGCAATCAGCCCCAGCATTTT. It encodes CASSRGTGGNQPQHF.

V and J are TRBV6-5 and TRBJ1-5; 9 bases are a match to TRBD1. V dropped 6 bases and J dropped 2; count of bases not matched to a gene: 2. Germline V CDR1 and CDR2: MNHEY, SVGAGI. The CDR3 is 14 amino acids. This chain's CDR3 is CASRTGGGNQPQHF. The CDR3 nucleotides read TGTGCCAGCAGAACAGGGGGCGGCAATCAGCCCCAGCATTTT.

The rearrangement links TRBV4-3 to TRBJ2-1, with TRBD2 matching over 12 bases. The CDR3 is 20 amino acids. V lost 0 bases to trimming and J lost 8 bases; unmatched junction nucleotides: 17. CDR1 and CDR2 from the germline V gene are LGHNA and YSLEER. CDR3 amino acids: CASSQEPLSSGGATAHEQFF. CDR3 in DNA: TGCGCCAGCAGCCAAGAACCCCTGTCTAGCGGGGGGGCAACTGCCCATGAGCAGTTCTTC.

The chain uses TRBV6-1 and TRBJ1-2; no clear D. Germline V CDR1 and CDR2: MNHNS, SASEGT. V dropped 8 bases and J dropped 0 bases, with 13 bases sitting between them. The CDR3 sequence is 14 residues long. CDR3 residues: CASLNSQSNYGYTF. CDR3 in DNA: TGTGCCAGCCTAAACTCACAGTCTAACTATGGCTACACCTTC.

The V and J genes are TRBV5-1 and TRBJ2-3; D gene uncertain. V dropped 4 bases and J dropped 6 bases, with 9 bases sitting between them. Germline CDR1 is SGHRS and CDR2 is YFSETQ. The CDR3 is made up of 12 amino acids. The CDR3 reads CASSAQRDTQYF. CDR3 DNA sequence: TGCGCCAGCAGCGCGCAGAGGGATACGCAGTATTTT. The full variable domain, in which reference TRBV5-1 and TRBJ2-3 provide the parts outside the CDR3, is KAGVTQTPRYLIKTRGQQVTLSCSPISGHRSVSWYQQTPGQGLQFLFEYFSETQRNKGNFPGRFSGRQFSNSRSEMNVSTLELGDSALYLCASSAQRDTQYFGPGTRLTVL.

In regard to this clone: The junction differs from germline at one of its ends, possibly a read error. In nucleotides, the CDR3 is TGTGCCAGCAGTGAAAAGGTCAAGCAGCGCTTC. Translating it yields CASSEKVKQRF. The chain joins TRBV2 to TRBJ2-4, with no clear D. The germline gives CDR1 SNHLY, CDR2 FYNNEI. The CDR3 has 11 residues.